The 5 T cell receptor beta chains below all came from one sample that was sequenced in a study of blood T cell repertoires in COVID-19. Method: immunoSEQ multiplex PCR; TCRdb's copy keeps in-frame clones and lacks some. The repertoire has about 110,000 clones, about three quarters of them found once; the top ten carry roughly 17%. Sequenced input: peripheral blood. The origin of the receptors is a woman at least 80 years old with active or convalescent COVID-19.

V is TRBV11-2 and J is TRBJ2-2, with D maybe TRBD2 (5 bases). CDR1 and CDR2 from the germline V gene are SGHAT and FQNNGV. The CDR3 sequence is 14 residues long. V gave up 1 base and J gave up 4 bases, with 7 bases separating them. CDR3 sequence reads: CASSLGELTGELFF. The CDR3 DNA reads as TGTGCCAGCAGCTTAGGGGAGCTCACCGGGGAGCTGTTTTTT.

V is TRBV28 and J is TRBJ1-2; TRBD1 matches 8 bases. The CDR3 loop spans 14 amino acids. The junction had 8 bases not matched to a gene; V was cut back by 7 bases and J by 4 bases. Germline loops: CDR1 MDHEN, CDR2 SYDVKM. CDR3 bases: TGTGCCAGCATTCCGTCGACAGGGGTCTATGGCTACACCTTC. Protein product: CASIPSTGVYGYTF.

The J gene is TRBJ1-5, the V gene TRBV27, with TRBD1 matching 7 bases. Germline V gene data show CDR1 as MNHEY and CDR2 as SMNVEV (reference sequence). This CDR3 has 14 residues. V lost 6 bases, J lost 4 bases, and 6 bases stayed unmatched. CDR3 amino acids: CASRYRGGNQPQHF. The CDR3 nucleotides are TGTGCCAGCAGGTACAGGGGCGGGAATCAGCCCCAGCATTTT.

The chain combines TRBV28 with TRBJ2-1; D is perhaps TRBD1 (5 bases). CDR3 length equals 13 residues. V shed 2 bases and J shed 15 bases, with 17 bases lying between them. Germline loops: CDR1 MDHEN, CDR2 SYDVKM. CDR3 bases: TGTGCCAGCAGTTTACAGGGCCCGCCCGTTCGGTTCTTC. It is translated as CASSLQGPPVRFF.

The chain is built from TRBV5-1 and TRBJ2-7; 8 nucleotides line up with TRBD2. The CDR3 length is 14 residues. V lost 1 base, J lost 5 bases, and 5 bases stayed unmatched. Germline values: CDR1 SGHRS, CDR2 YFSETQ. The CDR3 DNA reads TGCGCCAGCAGCTTGAGGGTAGCGGGAAACGAGCAGTACTTC. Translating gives CASSLRVAGNEQYF. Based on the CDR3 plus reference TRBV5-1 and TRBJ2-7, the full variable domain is KAGVTQTPRYLIKTRGQQVTLSCSPISGHRSVSWYQQTPGQGLQFLFEYFSETQRNKGNFPGRFSGRQFSNSRSEMNVSTLELGDSALYLCASSLRVAGNEQYFGPGTRLTVT.